The entry that follows covers one T cell receptor (beta chain) sequence. At one end the junction does not follow the germline gene, possibly because of a read error. These data come from a study of blood T cell repertoires in COVID-19. Study at large: The United States, Italy and Spain were the sources of the acute and convalescent COVID-19 samples. PBMCs, B-cell-depleted T cells, or T cells were the source of the cDNA or gDNA that made up the material.

Per the study methods: Nucleated cell number was recorded as an estimate derived from reference gene primer amplification. The protocol was immunoSEQ multiplex PCR, while the TCRdb copy is restricted to in-frame clones and leaves out a portion. V, J and clone size were drawn from that table, and D and trimming were deduced from the DNA. The table shows roughly 110,000 clones, with about 88% occurring only once. CDR1 is MNHNS, CDR2 SASEGT, per germline. The CDR3 is made up of 11 amino acids. Sequencing was done on a sample of peripheral blood. This chain joins TRBV6-1 and TRBJ2-7; a possible D gene is TRBD1 (5 bases). The source is a woman between 65 and 79 years old who had recovered from COVID-19. DNA of the CDR3: TGTGCCAGCAGTGACAGGGCACGAGCACTGTTC. It yields the protein CASSDRARALF.